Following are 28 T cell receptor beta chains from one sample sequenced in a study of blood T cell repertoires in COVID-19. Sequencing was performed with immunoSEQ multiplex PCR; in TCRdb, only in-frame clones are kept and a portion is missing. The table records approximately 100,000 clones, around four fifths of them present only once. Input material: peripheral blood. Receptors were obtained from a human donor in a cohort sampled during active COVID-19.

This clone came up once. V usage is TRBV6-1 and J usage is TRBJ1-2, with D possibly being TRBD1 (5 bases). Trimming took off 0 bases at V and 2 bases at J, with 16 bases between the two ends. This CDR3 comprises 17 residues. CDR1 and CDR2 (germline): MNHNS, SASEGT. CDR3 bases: TGTGCCAGCAGTGAAGCGGGAAGGGGCCCTGGGAACTATGGCTACACCTTC. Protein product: CASSEAGRGPGNYGYTF.

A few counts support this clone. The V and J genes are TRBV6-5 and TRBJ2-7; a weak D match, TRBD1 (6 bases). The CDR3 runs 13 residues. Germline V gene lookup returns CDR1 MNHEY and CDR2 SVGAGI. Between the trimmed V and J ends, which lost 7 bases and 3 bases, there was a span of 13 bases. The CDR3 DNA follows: TGTGCCAGCACGGGCCAGGGACACTACGAGCAGTACTTC. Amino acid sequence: CASTGQGHYEQYF.

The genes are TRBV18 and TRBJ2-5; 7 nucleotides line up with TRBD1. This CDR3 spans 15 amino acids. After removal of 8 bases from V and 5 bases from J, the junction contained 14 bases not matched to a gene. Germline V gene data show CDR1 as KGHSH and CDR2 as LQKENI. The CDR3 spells CASTGQASAGETQYF. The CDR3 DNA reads TGTGCCAGCACCGGACAGGCCTCCGCGGGTGAGACCCAGTACTTC.

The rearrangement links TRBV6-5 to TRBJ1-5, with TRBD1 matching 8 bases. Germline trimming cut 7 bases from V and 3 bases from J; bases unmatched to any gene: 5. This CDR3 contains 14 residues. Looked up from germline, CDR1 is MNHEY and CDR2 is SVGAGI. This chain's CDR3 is CASKTGADNQPQHF. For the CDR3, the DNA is TGTGCCAGCAAGACAGGGGCGGACAATCAGCCCCAGCATTTT.

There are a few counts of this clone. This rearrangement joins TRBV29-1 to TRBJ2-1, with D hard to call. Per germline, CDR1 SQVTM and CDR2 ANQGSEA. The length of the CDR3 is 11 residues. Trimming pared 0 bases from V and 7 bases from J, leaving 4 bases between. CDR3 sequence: CSVEDLNEQFF. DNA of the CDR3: TGCAGCGTTGAAGATCTTAATGAGCAGTTCTTC.

The CDR3, as DNA: TGTGCCAGCAGCTCGCGTAAGCATGCAGGGAACTCCTATAATTCACCCCTCCACTTT. Its translation: CASSSRKHAGNSYNSPLHF. The chain couples TRBV21-1 to TRBJ1-6; the table calls TRBD1, which could not be checked here. TRBV21-1 is noted as a pseudogene. The CDR3 has 19 amino acids.

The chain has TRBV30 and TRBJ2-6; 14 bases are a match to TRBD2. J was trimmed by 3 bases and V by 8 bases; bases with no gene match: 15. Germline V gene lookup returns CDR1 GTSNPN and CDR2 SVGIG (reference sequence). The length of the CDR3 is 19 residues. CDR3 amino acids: CAGNIPRLAGGHGANVLTF. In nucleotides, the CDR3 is TGTGCCGGAAACATCCCCCGACTAGCGGGGGGGCATGGGGCCAACGTCCTGACTTTC.

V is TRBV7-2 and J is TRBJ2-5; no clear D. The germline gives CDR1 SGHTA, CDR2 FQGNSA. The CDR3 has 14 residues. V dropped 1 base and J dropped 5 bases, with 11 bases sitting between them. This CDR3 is CASSLGHRTETQYF. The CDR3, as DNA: TGTGCCAGCAGCTTAGGTCACAGAACGGAGACCCAGTACTTC.

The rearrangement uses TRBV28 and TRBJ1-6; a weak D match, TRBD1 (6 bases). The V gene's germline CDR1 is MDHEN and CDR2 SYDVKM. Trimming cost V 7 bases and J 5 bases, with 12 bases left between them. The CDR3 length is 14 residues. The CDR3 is CASTNRVNNSPLHF. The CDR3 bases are TGTGCCAGCACTAACAGGGTAAATAATTCACCCCTCCACTTT. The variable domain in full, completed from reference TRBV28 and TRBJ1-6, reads DVKVTQSSRYLVKRTGEKVFLECVQDMDHENMFWYRQDPGLGLRLIYFSYDVKMKEKGDIPEGYSVSREKKERFSLILESASTNQTSMYLCASTNRVNNSPLHFGNGTRLTVT.

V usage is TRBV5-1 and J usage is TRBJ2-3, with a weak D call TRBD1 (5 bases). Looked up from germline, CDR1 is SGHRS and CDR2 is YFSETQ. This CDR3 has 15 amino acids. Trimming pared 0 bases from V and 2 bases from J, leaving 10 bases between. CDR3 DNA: TGCGCCAGCAGCTTGGGTGCAGGGTTCACAGATACGCAGTATTTT. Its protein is CASSLGAGFTDTQYF.

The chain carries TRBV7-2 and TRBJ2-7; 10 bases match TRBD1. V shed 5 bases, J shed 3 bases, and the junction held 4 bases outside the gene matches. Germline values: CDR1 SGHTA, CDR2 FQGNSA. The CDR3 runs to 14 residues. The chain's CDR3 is CASSTGTGVYEQYF. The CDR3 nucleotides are TGTGCCAGCAGCACCGGGACAGGGGTCTACGAGCAGTACTTC. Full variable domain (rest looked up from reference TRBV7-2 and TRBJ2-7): GAGVSQSPSNKVTEKGKDVELRCDPISGHTALYWYRQSLGQGLEFLIYFQGNSAPDKSGLPSDRFSAERTGGSVSTLTIQRTQQEDSAVYLCASSTGTGVYEQYFGPGTRLTVT.

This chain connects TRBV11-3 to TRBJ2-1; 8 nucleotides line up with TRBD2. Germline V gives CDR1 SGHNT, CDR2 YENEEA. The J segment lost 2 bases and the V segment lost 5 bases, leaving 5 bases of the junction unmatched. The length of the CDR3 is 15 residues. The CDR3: CASSASGLAYNEQFF. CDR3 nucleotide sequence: TGTGCCAGCAGCGCATCGGGACTAGCCTACAATGAGCAGTTCTTC.

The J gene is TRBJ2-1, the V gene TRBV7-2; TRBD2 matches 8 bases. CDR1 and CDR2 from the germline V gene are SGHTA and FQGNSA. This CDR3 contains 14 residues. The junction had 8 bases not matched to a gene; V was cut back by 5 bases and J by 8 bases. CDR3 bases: TGTGCCAGCAGCCGGGGGGGGCCCCCCGATGAGCAGTTCTTC. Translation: CASSRGGPPDEQFF.

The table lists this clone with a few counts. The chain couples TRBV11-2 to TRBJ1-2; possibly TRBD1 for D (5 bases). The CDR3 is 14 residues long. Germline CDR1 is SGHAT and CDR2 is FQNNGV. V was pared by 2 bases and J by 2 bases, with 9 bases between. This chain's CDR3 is CASSLNRKNYGYTF. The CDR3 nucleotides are TGTGCCAGCAGCTTAAACAGGAAAAACTATGGCTACACCTTC.

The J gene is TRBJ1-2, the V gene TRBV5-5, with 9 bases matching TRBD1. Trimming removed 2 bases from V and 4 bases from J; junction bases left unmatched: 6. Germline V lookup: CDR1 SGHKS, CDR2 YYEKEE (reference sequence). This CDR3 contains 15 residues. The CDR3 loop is CASSFSQGAGYGYTF. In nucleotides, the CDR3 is TGTGCCAGCAGCTTCTCACAGGGGGCGGGCTATGGCTACACCTTC.

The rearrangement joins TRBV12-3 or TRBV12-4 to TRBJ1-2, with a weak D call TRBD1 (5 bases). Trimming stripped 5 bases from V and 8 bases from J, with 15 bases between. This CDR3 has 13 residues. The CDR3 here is CASSPPGRLGYTF. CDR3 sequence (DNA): TGTGCCAGCAGTCCCCCAGGGAGGCTAGGCTACACCTTC.

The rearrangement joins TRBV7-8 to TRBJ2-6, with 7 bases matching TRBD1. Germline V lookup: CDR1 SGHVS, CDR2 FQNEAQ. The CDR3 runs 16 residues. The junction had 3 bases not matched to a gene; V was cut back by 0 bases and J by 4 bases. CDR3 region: CASSLAGGRGANVLTF. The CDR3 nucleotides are TGTGCCAGCAGCTTAGCAGGGGGCAGAGGGGCCAACGTCCTGACTTTC.

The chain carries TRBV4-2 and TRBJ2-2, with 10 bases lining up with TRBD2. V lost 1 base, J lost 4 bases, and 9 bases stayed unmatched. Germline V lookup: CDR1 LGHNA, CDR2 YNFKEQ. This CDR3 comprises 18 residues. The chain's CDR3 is CASSQGTSGAASTGELFF. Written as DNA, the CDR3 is TGTGCCAGCAGCCAAGGGACTAGCGGAGCCGCGAGCACCGGGGAGCTGTTTTTT.

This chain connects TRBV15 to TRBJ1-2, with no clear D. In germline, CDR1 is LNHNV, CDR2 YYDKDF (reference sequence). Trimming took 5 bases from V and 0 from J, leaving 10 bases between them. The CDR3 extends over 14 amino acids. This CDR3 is CATSGRRSNYGYTF. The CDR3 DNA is TGTGCCACCAGCGGGCGCCGTTCTAACTATGGCTACACCTTC.

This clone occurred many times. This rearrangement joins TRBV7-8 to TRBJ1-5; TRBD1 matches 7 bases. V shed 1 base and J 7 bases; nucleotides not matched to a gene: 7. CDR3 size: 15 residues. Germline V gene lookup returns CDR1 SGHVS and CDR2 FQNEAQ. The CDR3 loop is CASSLVPRGQQPQHF. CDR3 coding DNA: TGTGCCAGCAGCTTAGTTCCGAGGGGGCAACAGCCCCAGCATTTT.

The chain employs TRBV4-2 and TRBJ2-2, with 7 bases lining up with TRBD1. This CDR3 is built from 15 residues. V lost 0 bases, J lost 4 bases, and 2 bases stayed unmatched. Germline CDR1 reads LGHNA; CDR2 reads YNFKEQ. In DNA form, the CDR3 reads TGTGCCAGCAGCCAAGAGACAGGGATCACCGGGGAGCTGTTTTTT. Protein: CASSQETGITGELFF.

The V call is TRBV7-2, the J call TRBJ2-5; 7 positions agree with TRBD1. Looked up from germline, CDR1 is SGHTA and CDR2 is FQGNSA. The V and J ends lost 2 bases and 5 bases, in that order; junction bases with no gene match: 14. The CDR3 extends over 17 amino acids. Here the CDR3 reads CASSLSRQTGVRETQYF. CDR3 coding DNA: TGTGCCAGCAGCTTATCCCGGCAAACAGGGGTCAGGGAGACCCAGTACTTC.

In DNA, the CDR3 is TGTGCCAGCAGCAACGGACAGGGGTTAGGGGGCTACACCTTC. This gives the protein CASSNGQGLGGYTF. J is TRBJ1-2 and V is TRBV5-4; 9 bases align to TRBD1. Per germline, CDR1 SGHNT and CDR2 YYREEE (reference sequence). Trimming took 4 bases from V and 8 from J; bases not matched to a gene: 9. The CDR3 spans 14 residues.

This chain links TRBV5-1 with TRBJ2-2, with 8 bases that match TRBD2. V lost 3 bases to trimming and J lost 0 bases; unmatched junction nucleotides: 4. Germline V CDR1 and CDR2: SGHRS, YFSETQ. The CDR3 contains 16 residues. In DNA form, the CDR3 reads TGCGCCAGCAGCTCTCAGGGACTAGCGAACACCGGGGAGCTGTTTTTT. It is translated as CASSSQGLANTGELFF.

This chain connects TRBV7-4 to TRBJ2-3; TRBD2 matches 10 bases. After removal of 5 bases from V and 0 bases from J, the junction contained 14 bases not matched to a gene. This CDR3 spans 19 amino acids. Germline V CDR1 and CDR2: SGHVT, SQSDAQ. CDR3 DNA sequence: TGTGCCAGCAGCCCAGGGGCGGCTAGCGGGGGCCGTAGCACAGATACGCAGTATTTT. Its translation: CASSPGAASGGRSTDTQYF.

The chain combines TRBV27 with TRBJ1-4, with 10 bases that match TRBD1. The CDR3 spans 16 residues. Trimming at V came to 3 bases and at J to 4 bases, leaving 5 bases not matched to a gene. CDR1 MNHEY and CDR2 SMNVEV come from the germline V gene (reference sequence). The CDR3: CASSFTGTGVNEKLFF. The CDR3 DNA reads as TGTGCCAGCAGTTTCACCGGGACAGGGGTTAATGAAAAACTGTTTTTT.

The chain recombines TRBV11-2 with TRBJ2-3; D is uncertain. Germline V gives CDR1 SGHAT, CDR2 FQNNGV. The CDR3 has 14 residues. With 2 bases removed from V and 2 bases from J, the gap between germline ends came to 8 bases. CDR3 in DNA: TGTGCCAGCAGCTTAAATCCCTTCACAGATACGCAGTATTTT. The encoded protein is CASSLNPFTDTQYF.

The CDR3 protein is CASSPAPRTRGYGYTF. The CDR3 bases are TGCGCCAGCAGCCCGGCGCCCAGAACACGGGGCTATGGCTACACCTTC. This chain joins TRBV4-1 and TRBJ1-2; D call uncertain. Germline CDR1 reads MGHRA; CDR2 reads YSYEKL. There are 16 residues in the CDR3. The V end lost 4 bases, the J end lost 4 bases, and 19 bases lay between the germline ends.